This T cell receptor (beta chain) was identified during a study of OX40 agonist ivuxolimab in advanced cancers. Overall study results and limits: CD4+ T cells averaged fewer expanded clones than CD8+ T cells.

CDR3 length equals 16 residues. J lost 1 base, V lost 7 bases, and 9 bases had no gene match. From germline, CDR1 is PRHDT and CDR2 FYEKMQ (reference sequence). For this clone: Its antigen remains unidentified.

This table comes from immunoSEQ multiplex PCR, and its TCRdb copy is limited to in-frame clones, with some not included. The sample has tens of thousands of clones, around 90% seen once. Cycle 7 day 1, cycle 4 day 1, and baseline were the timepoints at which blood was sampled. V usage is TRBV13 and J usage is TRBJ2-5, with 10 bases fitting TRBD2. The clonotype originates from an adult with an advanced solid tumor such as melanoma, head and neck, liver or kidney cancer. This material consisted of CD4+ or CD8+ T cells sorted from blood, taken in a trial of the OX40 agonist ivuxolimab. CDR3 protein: CASNLASGGPQETQYF. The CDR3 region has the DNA TGTGCCAGCAATCTAGCTAGCGGGGGACCCCAAGAGACCCAGTACTTC.